Here is one T cell receptor (beta chain) with its context. This entry belongs to a study of technical replicates of blood from a handful of donors. V shed 5 bases and J shed 5 bases, with 7 bases lying between them. The CDR3 has 12 amino acids. Per the germline V gene, CDR1 is SNHLY and CDR2 is FYNNEI. Data came from immunoSEQ multiplex PCR; TCRdb stores just in-frame clones and leaves some out. The table lists tens of thousands of clones, about 92% of them singletons. This rearrangement joins TRBV2 to TRBJ1-5; D is ambiguous. Input material: T cells isolated from PBMCs. This sequence originates from a human donor in good health. The CDR3 DNA is TGTGCCAGCAGTCCCGTCGATCAGCCCCAGCATTTT. Translated: CASSPVDQPQHF. Full variable domain (missing parts from reference TRBV2 and TRBJ1-5): EPEVTQTPSHQVTQMGQEVILRCVPISNHLYFYWYRQILGQKVEFLVSFYNNEISEKSEIFDDQFSVERPDGSNFTLKIRSTKLEDSAMYFCASSPVDQPQHFGDGTRLSIL.